This T cell receptor (beta chain) was sequenced in a study of CD8 T cells in ankylosing spondylitis. Germline-derived CDR1 and CDR2 are MNHEY and SVGEGT. The CDR3 extends over 13 amino acids. V lost 7 bases to trimming and J lost 5 bases, with 14 bases between them. MiXCR was run by TCRdb on the 5' RACE reads, yielding one entry per CDR3 protein. The top ten clones hold under 20% of a sample with about 700,000 distinct CDR3 sequences, around 19% of them seen once. Comment on this clonotype: Its target is not known.

Broader study findings: Matched ankylosing spondylitis synovial fluid reportedly showed significant enrichment of disease-linked clones. The study identified a TCR beta motif of under ten highly homologous variants that appeared characteristic of ankylosing spondylitis blood.

The sample consisted of blood, either unsorted or a sorted T cell fraction (not recorded which). This chain connects TRBV6-2 or TRBV6-3 to TRBJ1-1, with a possible D match to TRBD1 (5 bases). The sequence was collected from a male donor with ankylosing spondylitis. CDR3: CASTKKEGTEAFF. The CDR3, as DNA: TGTGCCAGCACCAAGAAGGAGGGGACTGAAGCTTTCTTT.